This is a list of T cell receptor beta chains from one sample in a study of OX40 agonist ivuxolimab in advanced cancers. Libraries were prepared by immunoSEQ multiplex PCR; TCRdb keeps only in-frame clonotypes and omits some of them. This sample carries some 51,000 clones, 70% to 90% of them seen once, and the ten largest clones take 47%. Sample: CD4+ or CD8+ T cells sorted from blood, taken in a trial of the OX40 agonist ivuxolimab. Receptors originate from an adult with an advanced solid tumor such as melanoma, head and neck, liver or kidney cancer. Both conserved end residues are part of each CDR3. The order of the fields is J gene, clone size, V gene, D gene, CDR3 protein, CDR3 DNA. D genes are given only for firm matches. Where a row states a size, it is once, few, many or the class of an expanded clone; other rows omit it.

TRBJ2-3 | NA | TRBV9 | TRBD1 | CASSVAMRTDREDTQYF | TGTGCCAGCAGCGTAGCGATGAGGACGGACAGGGAGGATACGCAGTATTTT
TRBJ2-1 | NA | TRBV28 | TRBD2 | CASSLAGGRGYEQFF | TGTGCCAGCAGTTTAGCGGGGGGGCGAGGGTATGAGCAGTTCTTC
TRBJ2-7 | NA | TRBV28 | NA | CASEQVDEQYF | TGTGCCAGTGAGCAGGTGGACGAGCAGTACTTC
TRBJ2-1 | NA | TRBV11-3 | NA | CASSPGGGPLNEQFF | TGTGCCAGCAGCCCTGGGGGGGGCCCTCTGAATGAGCAGTTCTTC
TRBJ2-7 | NA | TRBV27 | NA | CASSLLIRDEQYF | TGTGCCAGCAGTTTGCTGATCAGGGACGAGCAGTACTTC
TRBJ1-2 | NA | TRBV10-2 | NA | CASSEEPGASGGYTF | TGCGCCAGCAGTGAGGAGCCGGGAGCGTCTGGCGGCTACACCTTC
TRBJ2-7 | NA | TRBV11-2 | TRBD1 | CASTLGTGGLYEQYF | TGTGCCAGCACCCTCGGGACAGGGGGTTTGTACGAGCAGTACTTC
TRBJ2-5 | NA | TRBV5-1 | NA | CASSPVYQETQYF | TGCGCCAGCAGCCCGGTATACCAAGAGACCCAGTACTTC
TRBJ2-3 | NA | TRBV15 | TRBD2 | CATSPHLGGGAADTQYF | TGTGCCACCAGTCCGCACCTAGGCGGGGGGGCCGCAGATACGCAGTATTTT
TRBJ1-3 | NA | TRBV4-1 | TRBD1 | CASSPTGAAGNTIYF | TGCGCCAGCAGCCCGACAGGGGCGGCTGGAAACACCATATATTTT
TRBJ1-2 | NA | TRBV7-2 | TRBD1 | CASSPNPQGARGYTF | TGTGCCAGCAGCCCGAACCCACAGGGGGCGAGAGGCTACACCTTC
TRBJ1-4 | NA | TRBV7-8 | NA | CASSLVGEKLFF | TGTGCCAGCAGCTTAGTGGGTGAAAAACTGTTTTTT
TRBJ1-5 | NA | TRBV2 | TRBD1 | CASRGGQGFQPQHF | TGTGCCAGCAGGGGGGGACAGGGCTTTCAGCCCCAGCATTTT
TRBJ2-7 | few | TRBV25-1 | NA | CASSGTYEQYF | TGTGCCAGCAGTGGGACCTACGAGCAGTACTTC
TRBJ2-7 | NA | TRBV5-6 | NA | CASSLGISYEQYF | TGTGCCAGCAGCCTAGGGATTTCCTACGAGCAGTACTTC
TRBJ2-5 | NA | TRBV27 | TRBD1 | CASRAETGALETQYF | TGTGCCAGCAGGGCGGAGACAGGGGCTTTAGAGACCCAGTACTTC
TRBJ2-1 | once | TRBV9 | NA | CASSGPDNEQFF | TGTGCCAGCAGCGGACCAGACAATGAGCAGTTCTTC
TRBJ2-1 | NA | TRBV4-1 | NA | CASSPQRGQNNEQFF | TGCGCCAGCAGCCCGCAGCGGGGACAAAACAATGAGCAGTTCTTC
TRBJ2-2 | NA | TRBV27 | NA | CASSLNTGELFF | TGTGCCAGCAGCCTGAACACCGGGGAGCTGTTTTTT
TRBJ1-3 | once | TRBV15 | NA | CATSRVKQSGNTIYF | TGTGCCACCAGCAGAGTTAAACAATCTGGAAACACCATATATTTT
TRBJ1-1 | once | TRBV6-6 | NA | CASTPGGGPGTEAFF | TGTGCCAGCACCCCCGGAGGGGGGCCTGGCACTGAAGCTTTCTTT
TRBJ2-5 | once | TRBV7-9 | NA | CASSLRQQETQYF | TGTGCCAGCAGCCTCCGACAGCAAGAGACCCAGTACTTC
TRBJ2-3 | NA | TRBV6-4 | NA | CASSDGGASTDTQYF | TGTGCCAGCAGTGACGGGGGGGCCAGCACAGATACGCAGTATTTT
TRBJ2-7 | NA | TRBV27 | TRBD2 | CASSLASGGYGEQYF | TGTGCCAGCAGTTTGGCTAGCGGGGGGTATGGGGAGCAGTACTTC
TRBJ2-1 | NA | TRBV9 | NA | CASSVGAAAYNEQFF | TGTGCCAGCAGCGTAGGAGCGGCGGCCTACAATGAGCAGTTCTTC
TRBJ2-3 | once | TRBV28 | NA | CASSLAGTDTQYF | TGTGCCAGCAGTTTGGCAGGGACAGATACGCAGTATTTT
TRBJ2-5 | NA | TRBV6-5 | NA | CASSYSRGASETQYF | TGTGCCAGCAGTTACTCGAGGGGGGCTTCTGAGACCCAGTACTTC
TRBJ2-5 | NA | TRBV15 | NA | CATSRGELGPQETQYF | TGTGCCACCAGCAGAGGCGAGCTGGGGCCCCAAGAGACCCAGTACTTC
TRBJ2-1 | NA | TRBV7-9 | TRBD2 | CASSQTSGGTARSYNEQFF | TGTGCCAGCAGCCAGACTAGCGGGGGGACAGCAAGGTCCTACAATGAGCAGTTCTTC
TRBJ2-7 | NA | TRBV5-6 | NA | CASSTSYEQYF | TGTGCCAGCAGCACTTCCTACGAGCAGTACTTC
TRBJ1-1 | NA | TRBV28 | NA | CASSFPVANTEAFF | TGTGCCAGCAGTTTCCCAGTGGCTAACACTGAAGCTTTCTTT
TRBJ1-1 | NA | TRBV4-1 | NA | CASSHLGAEAFF | TGCGCCAGCAGCCACCTGGGAGCCGAAGCTTTCTTT
TRBJ2-7 | NA | TRBV28 | TRBD1 | CASSEFTGTGDEQYF | TGTGCCAGCAGCGAGTTTACCGGGACAGGGGACGAGCAGTACTTC
TRBJ2-1 | NA | TRBV30 | NA | CAQRRVLVREQFF | TGTGCCCAACGCAGGGTTTTGGTCCGTGAGCAGTTCTTC
TRBJ2-7 | NA | TRBV6-5 | NA | CASSYSTDRPYEQYF | TGTGCCAGCAGTTACTCGACCGACAGGCCCTACGAGCAGTACTTC
TRBJ1-4 | NA | TRBV11-2 | NA | CASSTPGHTNEKLFF | TGTGCCAGCAGCACACCGGGACATACTAATGAAAAACTGTTTTTT
TRBJ1-1 | NA | TRBV6-5 | NA | CASSYSEGGTEAFF | TGTGCCAGCAGTTACTCAGAAGGGGGCACTGAAGCTTTCTTT
TRBJ2-1 | NA | TRBV4-1 | NA | CASSQAQGYEQFF | TGCGCCAGCAGCCAAGCCCAGGGATATGAGCAGTTCTTC
TRBJ1-1 | NA | TRBV28 | NA | CASSLHPYQGPEPLEAFF | TGTGCCAGCAGTTTACACCCATATCAGGGTCCTGAGCCCTTGGAAGCTTTCTTT
TRBJ2-7 | NA | TRBV7-9 | NA | CASSSGLSYEQYF | TGTGCCAGCAGCTCTGGACTTTCCTACGAGCAGTACTTC
TRBJ1-5 | NA | TRBV13 | NA | CASSQKGFQPQHF | TGTGCCAGCAGCCAAAAGGGTTTCCAGCCCCAGCATTTT
TRBJ1-2 | NA | TRBV4-3 | NA | CASSSEVGQRSGYTF | TGCGCCAGCAGCTCAGAGGTAGGACAGCGGTCTGGCTACACCTTC
TRBJ2-5 | NA | TRBV7-6 | NA | CASSLEAGQETQYF | TGTGCCAGCAGCTTAGAGGCAGGGCAAGAGACCCAGTACTTC
TRBJ1-1 | NA | TRBV9 | NA | CASSAQQGLNTEAFF | TGTGCCAGCAGCGCACAGCAGGGACTTAACACTGAAGCTTTCTTT
TRBJ2-3 | NA | TRBV19 | TRBD2 | CASSLTLGTSGEDTQYF | TGTGCCAGTAGTTTAACTCTGGGGACTAGCGGGGAAGATACGCAGTATTTT
TRBJ2-5 | NA | TRBV28 | NA | CASSSPRVKQETQYF | TGTGCCAGCAGTTCCCCCCGGGTCAAGCAAGAGACCCAGTACTTC
TRBJ2-7 | NA | TRBV6-1 | TRBD1 | CASSPGGHEQYF | TGTGCCAGCTCCCCAGGGGGCCACGAGCAGTACTTC
TRBJ2-7 | NA | TRBV27 | NA | CASSWDITYEQYF | TGTGCCAGCAGTTGGGACATCACCTACGAGCAGTACTTC
TRBJ2-2 | NA | TRBV4-3 | NA | CASSQVDGELFF | TGCGCCAGCAGCCAAGTTGACGGGGAGCTGTTTTTT
TRBJ2-5 | NA | TRBV29-1 | TRBD2 | CSVVGTSEETQYF | TGCAGCGTTGTGGGGACTAGTGAAGAGACCCAGTACTTC
TRBJ1-5 | NA | TRBV28 | NA | CASSWVPSGSQPQHF | TGTGCCAGCAGTTGGGTCCCGAGCGGATCTCAGCCCCAGCATTTT
TRBJ2-1 | NA | TRBV4-1 | NA | CASRQEPSSYNEQFF | TGCGCCAGCAGACAGGAACCCAGCTCCTACAATGAGCAGTTCTTC
TRBJ1-2 | NA | TRBV19 | NA | CASSSPQAGYSQANYGYTF | TGTGCCAGTTCCAGTCCTCAAGCTGGGTACTCTCAAGCTAACTATGGCTACACCTTC
TRBJ2-3 | NA | TRBV27 | TRBD2 | CASRPWLAGLDTQYF | TGTGCCAGCCGTCCGTGGCTAGCGGGGTTGGATACGCAGTATTTT
TRBJ1-4 | NA | TRBV7-9 | TRBD1 | CASSLVTGDEKLFF | TGTGCCAGCAGCTTAGTGACAGGGGATGAAAAACTGTTTTTT
TRBJ2-2 | NA | TRBV11-2 | NA | CASRRAGELFF | TGTGCCAGCCGCCGGGCCGGGGAGCTGTTTTTT
TRBJ2-2 | NA | TRBV7-9 | NA | CASSFPWDTGELFF | TGTGCCAGCAGCTTCCCCTGGGACACCGGGGAGCTGTTTTTT
TRBJ1-2 | NA | TRBV6-5 | NA | CASIQGNWNYGYTF | TGTGCCAGCATCCAGGGGAATTGGAACTATGGCTACACCTTC
TRBJ2-3 | few | TRBV10-1 | TRBD2 | CASSLLAGGIADTQYF | TGCGCCAGCAGCCTACTAGCGGGGGGTATCGCAGATACGCAGTATTTT